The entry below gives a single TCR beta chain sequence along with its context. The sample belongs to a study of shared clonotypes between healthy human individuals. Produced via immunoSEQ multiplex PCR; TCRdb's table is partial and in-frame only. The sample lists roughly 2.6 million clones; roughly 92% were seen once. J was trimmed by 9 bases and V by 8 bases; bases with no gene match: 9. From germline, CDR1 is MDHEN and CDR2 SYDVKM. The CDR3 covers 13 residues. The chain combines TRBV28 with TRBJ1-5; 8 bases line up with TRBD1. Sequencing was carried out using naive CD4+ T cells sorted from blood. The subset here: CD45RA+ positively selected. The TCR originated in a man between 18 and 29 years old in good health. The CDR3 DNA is TGTGCCAGCCGCCCAGGGGGCCAAGTGCCCCAGCATTTT. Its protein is CASRPGGQVPQHF.